One sample yielded the 27 T cell receptor beta chains listed below, sequenced in a study of blood T cell repertoires in COVID-19. Repertoires were generated with immunoSEQ multiplex PCR, while TCRdb's copy carries only in-frame clones and drops some. The table has 85,000 to 130,000 clones, approximately 91% seen once. Sequenced: peripheral blood. The receptors stem from a man aged 55 to 69 with acute or convalescent COVID-19.

The genes are TRBV28 and TRBJ2-1; 13 positions agree with TRBD2. The V segment lost 11 bases and the J segment 3 bases; nucleotides outside the gene matches: 4. Germline CDR1 MDHEN, CDR2 SYDVKM. The CDR3 is 14 amino acids. CDR3 DNA: TGTGCCGGGGGGACTAGCGGGATCTACAATGAGCAGTTCTTC. Encoded protein: CAGGTSGIYNEQFF. The whole variable domain, remainder taken from reference TRBV28 and TRBJ2-1, is DVKVTQSSRYLVKRTGEKVFLECVQDMDHENMFWYRQDPGLGLRLIYFSYDVKMKEKGDIPEGYSVSREKKERFSLILESASTNQTSMYLCAGGTSGIYNEQFFGPGTRLTVL.

The chain links TRBV14 to TRBJ2-1; 7 nucleotides match TRBD2. The V and J ends lost 4 bases and 0 bases, in that order; junction bases with no gene match: 9. This CDR3 contains 17 residues. Germline CDR1 is SGHDN and CDR2 is FVKESK. CDR3 bases: TGTGCCAGCAGCCCAGATACCGGGACTATCTCCTACAATGAGCAGTTCTTC. Amino acid sequence: CASSPDTGTISYNEQFF.

The V gene is TRBV11-2, the J gene TRBJ2-1, with 9 bases lining up with TRBD2. From germline, CDR1 is SGHAT and CDR2 FQNNGV. The CDR3 is 15 amino acids. Trimming removed 5 bases from V and 2 bases from J; junction bases left unmatched: 4. The CDR3 DNA is TGTGCCAGCAGCCGGCTAGCGGGACCCTACAATGAGCAGTTCTTC. Translated, it gives CASSRLAGPYNEQFF. Drawing the rest from reference TRBV11-2 and TRBJ2-1, the complete variable domain is EAGVAQSPRYKIIEKRQSVAFWCNPISGHATLYWYQQILGQGPKLLIQFQNNGVVDDSQLPKDRFSAERLKGVDSTLKIQPAKLEDSAVYLCASSRLAGPYNEQFFGPGTRLTVL.

The genes are TRBV19 and TRBJ2-3; 12 nucleotides match TRBD2. CDR1 and CDR2 from the germline V gene are LNHDA and SQIVND (reference sequence). The V segment lost 3 bases and the J segment 5 bases; nucleotides outside the gene matches: 9. There are 17 residues in the CDR3. CDR3 sequence reads: CASSITSSGGGQDTQYF. Here the CDR3 DNA reads TGTGCCAGTAGTATCACCTCTAGCGGGGGGGGTCAAGATACGCAGTATTTT.

V usage is TRBV7-9 and J usage is TRBJ2-3, with 11 positions matching TRBD1. CDR1 and CDR2 (germline): SEHNR, FQNEAQ (reference sequence). Germline trimming cut 4 bases from V and 4 bases from J; bases unmatched to any gene: 7. The CDR3 is 16 amino acids. CDR3 amino acids: CASSSSGTGGSDTQYF. CDR3 sequence (DNA): TGTGCCAGCAGCTCGTCCGGGACAGGGGGTTCAGATACGCAGTATTTT.

The chain combines TRBV5-5 with TRBJ1-1; 8 bases are shared with TRBD1. Germline trimming cut 0 bases from V and 3 bases from J; bases unmatched to any gene: 10. The CDR3 contains 17 residues. Germline V gives CDR1 SGHKS, CDR2 YYEKEE (reference sequence). The CDR3 coding sequence is TGTGCCAGCAGCTTGGGAAGGGGGACAGGTCGGGACACTGAAGCTTTCTTT. It yields the protein CASSLGRGTGRDTEAFF. Together with reference TRBV5-5 and TRBJ1-1, the CDR3 gives the full variable domain: DAGVTQSPTHLIKTRGQQVTLRCSPISGHKSVSWYQQVLGQGPQFIFQYYEKEERGRGNFPDRFSARQFPNYSSELNVNALLLGDSALYLCASSLGRGTGRDTEAFFGQGTRLTVV.

V and J are TRBV11-1 and TRBJ1-5; D uncertain. V was shortened by 4 bases and J by 7 bases, with 11 bases between the two germline ends. This CDR3 comprises 13 residues. The germline V gene encodes CDR1 SGHAT and CDR2 FQDESV (reference sequence). This CDR3 reads CASSSHAGQPQHF. CDR3 nucleotides: TGTGCCAGCAGCTCCCACGCGGGGCAGCCCCAGCATTTT.

The chain employs TRBV5-1 and TRBJ2-3, with 14 bases identical to TRBD2. Germline-derived CDR1 and CDR2 are SGHRS and YFSETQ. The CDR3 sequence is 17 residues long. With V trimmed by 3 bases and J by 1 base, 4 bases remained unmatched. CDR3 protein: CASSSGLAGVRTDTQYF. DNA for the CDR3: TGCGCCAGCAGCTCGGGACTAGCGGGAGTACGCACAGATACGCAGTATTTT.

The chain's CDR3 is CASSEVIDNEQFF. CDR3 DNA: TGTGCCAGCAGTGAGGTGATAGACAATGAGCAGTTCTTC. The chain carries TRBV2 and TRBJ2-1; no definite D call. CDR3 length: 13 residues. Germline V gene data show CDR1 as SNHLY and CDR2 as FYNNEI. The germline V and J ends were trimmed by 3 bases and 5 bases, with 8 bases remaining between them.

This chain uses TRBV28 with TRBJ1-5; 7 positions agree with TRBD1. The germline V gene has CDR1 MDHEN and CDR2 SYDVKM. CDR3 length: 14 amino acids. After removal of 7 bases from V and 6 bases from J, the junction contained 9 bases not matched to a gene. The CDR3 reads CASTTQGGLQPQHF. The CDR3 coding sequence is TGTGCCAGCACCACTCAGGGGGGTCTTCAGCCCCAGCATTTT.

The chain employs TRBV25-1 and TRBJ1-2; 7 bases are a match to TRBD1. V shed 2 bases, J shed 4 bases, and the junction held 7 bases outside the gene matches. Germline CDR1 and CDR2: MGHDK and SYGVNS. The CDR3 totals 15 residues. This CDR3 reads CASSEPGQSLYGYTF. In nucleotides, the CDR3 is TGTGCCAGCAGTGAACCGGGACAGTCCCTCTATGGCTACACCTTC.

The rearrangement uses TRBV7-6 and TRBJ2-1; D ambiguous. This CDR3 region has 16 residues. The V gene's germline CDR1 is SGHVS and CDR2 FNYEAQ. The V end lost 0 bases, the J end lost 7 bases, and 16 bases lay between the germline ends. The CDR3 spells CASSLAWANRRNEQFF. DNA of the CDR3: TGTGCCAGCAGCTTAGCGTGGGCAAATCGCCGGAATGAGCAGTTCTTC.

The genes are TRBV12-5 and TRBJ2-1, with D possibly matching TRBD2 (6 bases). Trimming removed 6 bases at V and 4 bases at J, with 16 bases between. CDR1 LGHNT and CDR2 FRNRAP come from the germline V gene. The CDR3 loop spans 15 amino acids. CDR3 amino acids: CASGRGTGGYNEQFF. CDR3 DNA: TGTGCTAGTGGCCGCGGGACTGGGGGGTACAATGAGCAGTTCTTC.

This rearrangement joins TRBV6-1 to TRBJ1-1; 7 bases agree with TRBD1. CDR1 MNHNS and CDR2 SASEGT come from the germline V gene. Unmatched junction bases numbered 9, after V lost 2 bases and J lost 9 bases. This CDR3 is 14 amino acids long. The CDR3 loop is CASSEMIRGQKAFF. The CDR3 region has the DNA TGTGCCAGCAGTGAAATGATTAGGGGGCAGAAAGCTTTCTTT.

This sequence joins TRBV5-8 and TRBJ2-1, with a weak D call TRBD2 (6 bases). The CDR3 covers 14 residues. Trimming took off 2 bases at V and 4 bases at J, with 10 bases between the two ends. Germline lookup yields CDR1 SGHTS and CDR2 YDEGEE. CDR3 sequence reads: CASSFRRGYNEQFF. CDR3 DNA sequence: TGTGCCAGCAGCTTCCGGAGGGGATACAATGAGCAGTTCTTC.

J is TRBJ1-5 and V is TRBV7-2; unclear D gene. The CDR3 runs to 15 residues. The V end lost 5 bases, the J end lost 2 bases, and 13 bases lay between the germline ends. Germline CDR1 is SGHTA and CDR2 is FQGNSA. This CDR3 is CASSIGLAGNQPQHF. The CDR3 coding sequence is TGTGCCAGCAGCATTGGGTTGGCGGGCAATCAGCCCCAGCATTTT. The entire variable domain, with the rest obtained from reference TRBV7-2 and TRBJ1-5, is as follows: GAGVSQSPSNKVTEKGKDVELRCDPISGHTALYWYRQSLGQGLEFLIYFQGNSAPDKSGLPSDRFSAERTGGSVSTLTIQRTQQEDSAVYLCASSIGLAGNQPQHFGDGTRLSIL.

The sample holds a few counts of this clone. J is TRBJ2-3 and V is TRBV5-1; D may be TRBD1 (6 bases). CDR3 length equals 19 residues. The germline V gene encodes CDR1 SGHRS and CDR2 YFSETQ. V was shortened by 5 bases and J by 0 bases, with 25 bases between the two germline ends. The CDR3 DNA reads as TGCGCCAGCAGGGATGGGTTGCAATCAGGGGCGACGAGCACAGATACGCAGTATTTT. This translates into CASRDGLQSGATSTDTQYF.

The chain employs TRBV7-2 and TRBJ2-3, with TRBD2 as a possible D gene (6 bases). Germline V lookup: CDR1 SGHTA, CDR2 FQGNSA. The CDR3 extends over 16 amino acids. V dropped 5 bases and J dropped 2 bases, with 17 bases sitting between them. DNA for the CDR3: TGTGCCAGCAGCCAAGAGGTCGGACTACTCACAGATACGCAGTATTTT. It yields the protein CASSQEVGLLTDTQYF.

This chain joins TRBV5-1 and TRBJ2-6, with TRBD2 matching 7 bases. CDR3 length: 18 amino acids. V lost 4 bases, J lost 1 base, and 11 bases stayed unmatched. The germline V gene encodes CDR1 SGHRS and CDR2 YFSETQ. In DNA form, the CDR3 reads TGCGCCAGCAGCATGGGTCTAGCGGTATCGTCTGGGGCCAACGTCCTGACTTTC. It is translated as CASSMGLAVSSGANVLTF.

In regard to this clone: This specimen includes other DNA sequences encoding the same CDR3. Here the CDR3 DNA reads TGTGCCAGCAGCTTCGACAGGTTGAACACTGAAGCTTTCTTT. This encodes CASSFDRLNTEAFF. V is TRBV6-5 and J is TRBJ1-1, with D possibly matching TRBD1 (6 bases). The germline gives CDR1 MNHEY, CDR2 SVGAGI. This CDR3 comprises 14 residues. The ends were cut back, 6 bases at V and 0 bases at J, with 11 bases in the middle.

The chain carries TRBV7-2 and TRBJ2-1; a weak D match, TRBD2 (6 bases). Between the trimmed V and J ends, which lost 5 bases and 4 bases, there was a span of 18 bases. CDR3 size: 16 residues. The germline V gene has CDR1 SGHTA and CDR2 FQGNSA. CDR3 DNA: TGTGCCAGCAGCCGCCAGGCGGGGCTGGGATACAATGAGCAGTTCTTC. Its translation is CASSRQAGLGYNEQFF. Based on the CDR3 plus reference TRBV7-2 and TRBJ2-1, the full variable domain is GAGVSQSPSNKVTEKGKDVELRCDPISGHTALYWYRQSLGQGLEFLIYFQGNSAPDKSGLPSDRFSAERTGGSVSTLTIQRTQQEDSAVYLCASSRQAGLGYNEQFFGPGTRLTVL.

As to this clone: An end of the junction differs from the germline gene, which may be a read error. The CDR3 bases are TGTGCTAGCAGCTTAGACTCCTCGAGCTCCTACAATGAGCAGTTCTTC. Its protein product is CASSLDSSSSYNEQFF. This chain links TRBV7-7 with TRBJ2-1, with no clear D. The V gene's germline CDR1 is SSHAT and CDR2 FNYEAQ (reference sequence). The CDR3 length is 16 residues. Drawing the rest from reference TRBV7-7 and TRBJ2-1, the complete variable domain is GAGVSQSPRYKVTKRGQDVTLRCDPISSHATLYWYQQALGQGPEFLTYFNYEAQPDKSGLPSDRFSAERPEGSISTLTIQRTEQRDSAMYRCASSLDSSSSYNEQFFGPGTRLTVL.

This clone has a handful of counts. This chain connects TRBV2 to TRBJ2-7; D remains unclear. The CDR3 runs 11 residues. The V and J ends lost 4 bases and 2 bases respectively, with 3 bases between them. Germline values: CDR1 SNHLY, CDR2 FYNNEI. The CDR3 here is CASSGAYEQYF. The CDR3 DNA reads TGTGCCAGCAGTGGAGCCTACGAGCAGTACTTC.

J is TRBJ2-1 and V is TRBV6-5, with 8 bases fitting TRBD2. CDR3 length: 12 residues. Trimming cost V 6 bases and J 15 bases; bases outside gene matches: 10. The germline V gene has CDR1 MNHEY and CDR2 SVGAGI. CDR3 region: CASRPDSGSPFF. CDR3 nucleotide sequence: TGTGCCAGCAGACCGGACAGCGGGAGTCCGTTCTTC.

This clone was seen once. The V and J genes are TRBV9 and TRBJ2-3, with 7 bases matching TRBD2. The CDR3 runs 17 residues. CDR1 and CDR2 (germline): SGDLS, YYNGEE. With 3 bases clipped from V and 3 bases from J, the junction kept 13 bases outside the gene matches. The CDR3 bases are TGTGCCAGCAGCGGAGGGGCCGGAGACGGGAGGACAGATACGCAGTATTTT. This encodes CASSGGAGDGRTDTQYF.

This rearrangement joins TRBV6-2 or TRBV6-3 to TRBJ2-5; TRBD1 matches at 8 bases. Germline V gene lookup returns CDR1 MNHEY and CDR2 SVGEGT. Unmatched junction bases numbered 16, after V lost 3 bases and J lost 10 bases. The CDR3 runs 16 residues. CDR3 sequence (DNA): TGTGCCAGCAGTTATTTGGCCACCGGGACAGGCCTTGTCCAGTACTTC. Amino acids: CASSYLATGTGLVQYF.

V usage is TRBV18 and J usage is TRBJ1-2; 12 bases align to TRBD1. V dropped 3 bases and J dropped 3; count of bases not matched to a gene: 5. Germline V gene lookup returns CDR1 KGHSH and CDR2 LQKENI. CDR3 length: 16 residues. The CDR3 DNA follows: TGTGCCAGCTCACCGGGACAGGGGGCAGTGGACTATGGCTACACCTTC. It codes for CASSPGQGAVDYGYTF.